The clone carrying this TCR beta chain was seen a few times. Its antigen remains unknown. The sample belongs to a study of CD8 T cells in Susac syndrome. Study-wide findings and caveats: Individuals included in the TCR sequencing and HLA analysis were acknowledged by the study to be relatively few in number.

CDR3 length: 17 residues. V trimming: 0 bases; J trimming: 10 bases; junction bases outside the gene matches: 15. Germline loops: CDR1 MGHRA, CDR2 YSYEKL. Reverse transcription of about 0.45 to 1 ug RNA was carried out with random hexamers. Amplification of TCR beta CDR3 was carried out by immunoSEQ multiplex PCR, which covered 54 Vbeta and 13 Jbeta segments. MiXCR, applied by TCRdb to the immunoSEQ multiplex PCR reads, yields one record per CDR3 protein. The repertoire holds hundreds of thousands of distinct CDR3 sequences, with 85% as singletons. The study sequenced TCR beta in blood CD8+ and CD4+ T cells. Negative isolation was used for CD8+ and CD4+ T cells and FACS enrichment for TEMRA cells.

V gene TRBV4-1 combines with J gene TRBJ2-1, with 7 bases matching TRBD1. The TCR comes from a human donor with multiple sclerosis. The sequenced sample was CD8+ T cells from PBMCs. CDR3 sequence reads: CASSQDKRQGLLLEQFF. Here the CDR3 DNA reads TGCGCCAGCAGCCAAGATAAGAGACAGGGCCTACTCTTGGAGCAGTTCTTC.